This section outlines one TCR beta chain sequence together with its context. The sample is drawn from a study of control samples from healthy donors and cancer patients. The germline gives CDR1 ENHRY, CDR2 SYGVKD. There are 15 residues in the CDR3. V trimming: 10 bases; J trimming: 5 bases; junction bases outside the gene matches: 14. TCRdb's table, derived via immunoSEQ multiplex PCR, lists solely in-frame clones and lacks some. The data show approximately 170,000 clones, with around 89% seen just once and roughly 1.3% held by the top ten. Sequenced: blood. The chain couples TRBV10-3 to TRBJ2-1; 7 nucleotides match TRBD2. The clonotype originates from a woman aged 45-65 years in good health. CDR3 nucleotides: TGTGCCACCATCACGGACGGGAGGCGAAACAATGAGCAGTTCTTC. As protein: CATITDGRRNNEQFF.